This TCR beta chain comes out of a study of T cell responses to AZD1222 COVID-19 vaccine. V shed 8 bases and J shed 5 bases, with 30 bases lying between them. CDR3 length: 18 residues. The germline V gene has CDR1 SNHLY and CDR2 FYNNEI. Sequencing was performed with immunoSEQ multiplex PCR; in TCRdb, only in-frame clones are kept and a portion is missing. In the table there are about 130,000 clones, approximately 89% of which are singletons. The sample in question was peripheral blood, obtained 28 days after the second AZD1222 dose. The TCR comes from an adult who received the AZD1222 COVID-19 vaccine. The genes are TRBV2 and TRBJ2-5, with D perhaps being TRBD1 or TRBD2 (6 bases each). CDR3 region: CASLGALYLTTGRETQYF. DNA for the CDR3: TGTGCCAGCCTAGGAGCCCTTTACCTAACTACAGGGAGGGAGACCCAGTACTTC. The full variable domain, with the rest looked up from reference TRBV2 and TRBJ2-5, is EPEVTQTPSHQVTQMGQEVILRCVPISNHLYFYWYRQILGQKVEFLVSFYNNEISEKSEIFDDQFSVERPDGSNFTLKIRSTKLEDSAMYFCASLGALYLTTGRETQYFGPGTRLLVL.